This is a list of T cell receptor beta chains from one sample in a study of cytomegalovirus exposure and HLA in healthy donors. Sequencing was performed with immunoSEQ multiplex PCR; in TCRdb, only in-frame clones are kept and a portion is missing. The sample includes some 200,000 clones, roughly 8.7% seen only once; the top ten take 1% to 1.5%. The source material was PBMCs. The source of these receptors is a woman in her thirties in good health and CMV-seropositive. Each CDR3 is given with its conserved first and last residue. D genes are given only for firm matches. Rows give clone size only sometimes, using once, few, many, or a class for an expanded clone.

>NA|TRBV30|TRBJ1-1|12|NA
CAWSNGGYEAFF
TGTGCCTGGAGCAACGGGGGGTATGAAGCTTTCTTT
>NA|TRBV11-2|TRBJ2-1|16|NA
CASSSSSSVPYNEQFF
TGTGCCAGCAGCTCCAGTTCTAGCGTCCCCTACAATGAGCAGTTCTTC
>NA|TRBV10-2|TRBJ2-3|14|TRBD2
CASSDSGRMDTQYF
TGCGCCAGCAGTGATAGCGGGAGGATGGATACGCAGTATTTT
>few|TRBV19|TRBJ2-7|13|NA
CASSIDRGNEQYF
TGTGCCAGTAGTATAGACAGGGGTAACGAGCAGTACTTC
>NA|TRBV7-3|TRBJ2-1|16|TRBD1
CASSSPGQDIYNEQFF
TGTGCCAGCAGCTCCCCGGGACAGGACATTTACAATGAGCAGTTCTTC
>few|TRBV9|TRBJ1-2|16|TRBD1
CASSVTTGAGNYGYTF
TGTGCCAGCAGCGTGACGACAGGGGCCGGTAACTATGGCTACACCTTC
>few|TRBV10-3|TRBJ2-3|18|NA
CAISESRSQGIGTDTQYF
TGTGCCATCAGTGAGTCACGATCACAGGGAATTGGAACAGATACGCAGTATTTT
>few|TRBV9|TRBJ2-7|15|NA
CASSVGFRATYEQYF
TGTGCCAGCAGCGTAGGGTTCAGGGCAACCTACGAGCAGTACTTC
>few|TRBV29-1|TRBJ2-3|21|TRBD2
CSVEGQTLAGVFPRGTDTQYF
TGCAGCGTTGAGGGACAGACACTAGCGGGAGTATTCCCGAGGGGCACAGATACGCAGTATTTT
>few|TRBV5-5|TRBJ2-5|14|NA
CASSSSQVYETQYF
TGTGCCAGCAGCTCTTCTCAGGTATACGAGACCCAGTACTTC
>NA|TRBV4-2|TRBJ1-1|14|NA
CASSQGTRDTEAFF
TGTGCCAGCAGCCAAGGGACCAGGGACACTGAAGCTTTCTTT
>NA|TRBV5-1|TRBJ1-1|13|TRBD1
CASSPPGQREAFF
TGCGCCAGCAGCCCACCGGGACAGCGTGAAGCTTTCTTT
>NA|TRBV19|TRBJ2-3|18|TRBD2
CASSIRTSDYTRTDTQYF
TGTGCCAGTAGTATTAGGACTAGCGACTACACACGCACAGATACGCAGTATTTT
>few|TRBV6-1|TRBJ1-4|16|NA
CASSEAGGGVSEKLFF
TGTGCCAGCAGTGAAGCGGGGGGAGGGGTGAGCGAAAAACTGTTTTTT
>NA|TRBV6-1|TRBJ1-1|13|NA
CASRRDLRTEAFF
TGTGCCAGCCGGAGGGACCTGAGGACTGAAGCTTTCTTT
>NA|TRBV5-1|TRBJ2-3|16|TRBD2
CASSFGSGRSTDTQYF
TGCGCCAGCAGCTTCGGTAGCGGGAGATCTACAGATACGCAGTATTTT
>NA|TRBV9|TRBJ2-1|15|TRBD2
CASSVVSGIRGEQFF
TGTGCCAGCAGCGTAGTTAGCGGGATCCGGGGTGAGCAGTTCTTC
>few|TRBV15|TRBJ1-4|13|NA
CATRDTRSEKLFF
TGTGCCACCCGGGACACCCGTAGTGAAAAACTGTTTTTT
>few|TRBV7-6|TRBJ1-5|16|NA
CASSLGPRRGYQPQHF
TGTGCCAGCAGCTTAGGGCCACGCAGGGGTTACCAGCCCCAGCATTTT
>NA|TRBV7-3|TRBJ1-1|19|TRBD1
CASSLWALGQGVSDTEAFF
TGTGCCAGCAGCTTATGGGCGCTCGGACAGGGGGTTTCGGACACTGAAGCTTTCTTT
>NA|TRBV6-5|TRBJ2-7|13|NA
CASSYRGPDEQYF
TGTGCCAGCAGTTACCGCGGGCCCGACGAGCAGTACTTC
>NA|TRBV7-9|TRBJ2-7|17|TRBD2
CASSLSAIGSGSDEQYF
TGTGCCAGCAGCTTAAGCGCCATTGGTAGCGGGAGCGACGAGCAGTACTTC
>few|TRBV11-2|TRBJ2-7|14|NA
CASSLDPLTDEQYF
TGTGCCAGCAGCTTAGATCCATTGACAGACGAGCAGTACTTC
>few|TRBV5-1|TRBJ2-1|15|TRBD2
CASGWEGISYNEQFF
TGCGCCAGCGGCTGGGAGGGAATCTCCTACAATGAGCAGTTCTTC
>few|TRBV2|TRBJ2-2|15|NA
CASIRWRENTGELFF
TGTGCCAGCATAAGATGGCGGGAGAACACCGGGGAGCTGTTTTTT
>NA|TRBV7-2|TRBJ1-5|14|TRBD1
CASSLDRGDQPQHF
TGTGCCAGCAGCTTAGACAGGGGAGATCAGCCCCAGCATTTT
>few|TRBV11-2|TRBJ2-7|15|TRBD2
CASSSSTSGSPEQYF
TGTGCCAGCAGCTCGTCGACTAGCGGGAGCCCCGAGCAGTACTTC
>NA|TRBV19|TRBJ2-7|18|NA
CASSPQGSGGNIRYEQYF
TGTGCCAGTAGTCCTCAGGGTTCTGGGGGGAACATTCGCTACGAGCAGTACTTC
>few|TRBV28|TRBJ2-7|12|NA
CASGGEAYEQYF
TGTGCGTCCGGCGGGGAGGCCTACGAGCAGTACTTC
>NA|TRBV7-7|TRBJ2-5|15|TRBD1
CASSFTGGGGETQYF
TGTGCCAGCAGCTTTACAGGGGGCGGCGGAGAGACCCAGTACTTC
>NA|TRBV5-1|TRBJ2-7|15|NA
CASSLVAGPPYEQYF
TGCGCCAGCAGCTTGGTGGCGGGGCCACCCTACGAGCAGTACTTC
>NA|TRBV7-8|TRBJ2-1|15|NA
CASSLARRSHNEQFF
TGTGCCAGCAGCTTAGCGCGGAGGTCTCACAATGAGCAGTTCTTC
>few|TRBV12-5|TRBJ2-7|16|TRBD1
CASGADRGPISYEQYF
TGTGCTAGTGGCGCCGACAGGGGCCCCATATCCTACGAGCAGTACTTC